These T cell receptor beta chains were read from a single sample in a study of shared clonotypes between healthy human individuals. The repertoire was sequenced with immunoSEQ multiplex PCR; TCRdb's copy has only in-frame clones and lacks some. The sample has 2 million to 2.5 million clones, about 95% seen once. Sequencing was performed on naive CD8+ T cells sorted from blood. The receptors here all came from a man between 18 and 35 years old in good health. Each CDR3 is given with its conserved first and last residue. D genes are given only for firm matches. Clone size is stated in some rows and not others, as once, few, many or a class when expanded.

.,TRBJ1-5,TRBV19,.,CASSGDNNDQPQHF,TGTGCCAGTAGCGGGGACAATAATGATCAGCCCCAGCATTTT
TRBD1,TRBJ2-2,TRBV6-5,.,CASSYRQGGTGELFF,TGTGCCAGCAGTTACAGACAGGGCGGCACCGGGGAGCTGTTTTTT
TRBD1,TRBJ2-1,TRBV9,.,CASSERQGASEQFF,TGTGCCAGCAGCGAGAGGCAGGGGGCTAGTGAGCAGTTCTTC
.,TRBJ2-5,TRBV5-6,.,CASSFMGVETQYF,TGTGCCAGCAGCTTCATGGGGGTAGAGACCCAGTACTTC
TRBD1,TRBJ1-2,TRBV6-5,.,CASSYGTGVGYTF,TGTGCCAGCAGTTACGGTACAGGGGTCGGCTACACCTTC
.,TRBJ2-7,TRBV4-3,.,CASSQDSTRGDNSYEQYF,TGCGCCAGCAGCCAAGACTCCACGAGAGGGGACAACTCCTACGAGCAGTACTTC
.,TRBJ2-7,TRBV9,.,CASSPLLGPYEQYF,TGTGCCAGCAGCCCCCTCCTGGGTCCCTACGAGCAGTACTTC
TRBD1,TRBJ2-5,TRBV7-9,.,CASSLVAGGGETQYF,TGTGCCAGCAGCTTAGTGGCAGGGGGCGGGGAGACCCAGTACTTC
.,TRBJ1-1,TRBV29-1,.,CSVEDTNTEAFF,TGCAGCGTTGAAGATACGAACACTGAAGCTTTCTTT
TRBD1,TRBJ2-1,TRBV4-3,.,CASSQDFGTGPYNEQFF,TGCGCCAGCAGCCAAGATTTTGGGACAGGGCCCTACAATGAGCAGTTCTTC
TRBD1,TRBJ1-2,TRBV9,once,CASSVGDSVNYGYTF,TGTGCCAGCAGCGTAGGGGACAGTGTTAACTATGGCTACACCTTC
.,TRBJ1-5,TRBV6-1,.,CASSVQPQHF,TGTGCCAGCAGTGTTCAGCCCCAGCATTTT
TRBD1,TRBJ1-5,TRBV5-6,.,CASSSGTGVQPQHF,TGTGCCAGCAGCTCCGGGACAGGGGTTCAGCCCCAGCATTTT
.,TRBJ2-7,TRBV11-2,.,CASSLAGLAYEQYF,TGTGCCAGCAGCTTAGCGGGGTTAGCGTACGAGCAGTACTTC
.,TRBJ2-7,TRBV11-1,.,CASSLAPDEQYF,TGTGCCAGCAGCTTAGCGCCAGACGAGCAGTACTTC
TRBD2,TRBJ2-2,TRBV30,once,CAWEDLAGVGTGELFF,TGTGCCTGGGAAGACCTAGCGGGAGTTGGCACCGGGGAGCTGTTTTTT
.,TRBJ2-7,TRBV10-3,.,CAISEERGYEQYF,TGTGCCATCAGTGAGGAGCGAGGGTACGAGCAGTACTTC
.,TRBJ2-7,TRBV6-5,.,CASSYFQGSYEQYF,TGTGCCAGCAGTTACTTCCAGGGGTCCTACGAGCAGTACTTC
.,TRBJ2-7,TRBV5-1,.,CASSAYGRGEYEQYF,TGCGCCAGCAGCGCCTACGGCCGGGGTGAGTACGAGCAGTACTTC
.,TRBJ1-4,TRBV19,.,CASQPDKGEIATNEKLFF,TGTGCCAGCCAGCCGGATAAGGGGGAGATTGCAACTAATGAAAAACTGTTTTTT
.,TRBJ2-3,TRBV10-1,.,CASSERGTGDTQYF,TGCGCCAGCAGTGAGAGGGGAACGGGAGATACGCAGTATTTT
.,TRBJ2-7,TRBV29-1,.,CSVAHGDGYEQYF,TGCAGCGTTGCCCATGGGGATGGATACGAGCAGTACTTC
.,TRBJ2-3,TRBV28,.,CASSFGSLSTDTQYF,TGTGCCAGCAGTTTCGGGTCACTAAGCACAGATACGCAGTATTTT
TRBD1,TRBJ1-1,TRBV5-4,.,CASSPDRGSEAFF,TGTGCCAGCAGCCCAGACAGGGGAAGTGAAGCTTTCTTT
TRBD1,TRBJ2-3,TRBV6-5,.,CASRVTGAYTDTQYF,TGTGCCAGCAGAGTAACAGGGGCCTACACAGATACGCAGTATTTT
.,TRBJ2-7,TRBV5-4,once,CASSYGLDSYEQYF,TGTGCCAGCAGCTATGGTCTCGACTCCTACGAGCAGTACTTC
TRBD1,TRBJ1-5,TRBV19,.,CASSILGTGDNQPQHF,TGTGCCAGTAGTATTCTTGGGACAGGAGACAATCAGCCCCAGCATTTT
.,TRBJ1-2,TRBV5-4,.,CASSLWSLSGYGYTF,TGTGCCAGCAGCTTGTGGAGCCTCAGCGGCTATGGCTACACCTTC
.,TRBJ1-2,TRBV4-1,.,CASSPETANYGYTF,TGCGCCAGCAGCCCAGAGACAGCTAACTATGGCTACACCTTC
.,TRBJ2-7,TRBV19,.,CASSKRLVEAYEQYF,TGTGCCAGTAGTAAAAGACTAGTGGAAGCCTACGAGCAGTACTTC
TRBD2,TRBJ2-3,TRBV7-2,.,CASSFPVAGTSTDTQYF,TGTGCCAGCAGCTTTCCGGTAGCGGGGACTAGCACAGATACGCAGTATTTT
.,TRBJ2-7,TRBV27,.,CASSLNGDYEQYF,TGTGCCAGCAGTTTGAACGGCGACTACGAGCAGTACTTC
TRBD1,TRBJ2-7,TRBV5-4,.,CASSLGDSPFYEQYF,TGTGCCAGCAGCTTGGGGGACAGCCCTTTCTACGAGCAGTACTTC
.,TRBJ2-1,TRBV4-1,.,CASSQELGEFGGQFF,TGCGCCAGCAGCCAAGAATTAGGGGAATTCGGGGGGCAGTTCTTC
TRBD1,TRBJ2-3,TRBV28,.,CASSCGQDCLEQYF,TGTGCCAGCAGTTGCGGACAGGACTGCCTGGAGCAGTATTTT
TRBD1,TRBJ2-7,TRBV30,.,CAWSVTGTGLSYEQYF,TGTGCCTGGAGTGTAACTGGGACAGGCCTTTCCTACGAGCAGTACTTC
.,TRBJ1-4,TRBV7-9,.,CASSLVQGGEKLFF,TGTGCCAGCAGCTTAGTTCAGGGAGGCGAAAAACTGTTTTTT
.,TRBJ1-5,TRBV27,few,CASRGRGNQPQHF,TGTGCCAGCAGAGGGAGGGGTAATCAGCCCCAGCATTTT
.,TRBJ1-1,TRBV7-9,.,CASSLGGIEAFF,TGTGCCAGCAGCTTAGGGGGTATTGAAGCTTTCTTT
TRBD1,TRBJ2-7,TRBV7-9,.,CASSRVLDRAQDEQYF,TGTGCCAGCAGCCGGGTCCTAGACAGGGCCCAGGACGAGCAGTACTTC
TRBD1,TRBJ2-7,TRBV29-1,.,CSAKDRGAYEQYF,TGCAGCGCCAAGGACAGGGGAGCCTACGAGCAGTACTTC
.,TRBJ1-1,TRBV19,.,CASSIDPAVNTEAFF,TGTGCCAGTAGTATAGATCCGGCGGTGAACACTGAAGCTTTCTTT
TRBD2,TRBJ2-7,TRBV5-4,.,CASSLLAGGSQPPYEQYF,TGTGCCAGCAGCCTACTAGCGGGGGGCTCGCAACCTCCCTACGAGCAGTACTTC
TRBD1,TRBJ2-7,TRBV27,.,CASSITGGNEQYF,TGTGCCAGCAGTATCACAGGGGGGAACGAGCAGTACTTC
.,TRBJ1-6,TRBV30,once,CAWPHRASHF,TGTGCCTGGCCCCACAGGGCGAGCCACTTT
.,TRBJ2-7,TRBV7-8,.,CASSFPGMAPGEQYF,TGTGCCAGCAGCTTCCCCGGGATGGCGCCGGGCGAGCAGTACTTC
TRBD2,TRBJ2-2,TRBV6-5,.,CASSYMLAGSTGELFF,TGTGCCAGCAGTTACATGCTAGCGGGGAGCACCGGGGAGCTGTTTTTT
TRBD2,TRBJ2-7,TRBV11-2,.,CASSISSRLAGDTYEQYF,TGTGCCAGCAGCATAAGCAGCCGGCTAGCGGGAGATACCTACGAGCAGTACTTC
.,TRBJ2-7,TRBV6-1,.,CASSEWVGYSYEQYF,TGTGCCAGCAGTGAGTGGGTGGGGTACTCCTACGAGCAGTACTTC
TRBD1,TRBJ2-7,TRBV11-2,.,CASSSKGQGGSYEQYF,TGTGCCAGCAGCTCCAAAGGACAGGGGGGATCCTACGAGCAGTACTTC
TRBD2,TRBJ2-3,TRBV11-1,once,CASSTLTGGSTDTQYF,TGTGCCAGCAGCACACTCACCGGGGGGAGCACAGATACGCAGTATTTT
.,TRBJ1-4,TRBV28,.,CASSLVVPANEKLFF,TGTGCCAGCAGTTTGGTTGTCCCGGCTAATGAAAAACTGTTTTTT
TRBD1,TRBJ2-1,TRBV2,once,CASSDTTGGSYNEQFF,TGTGCCAGCAGTGACACTACAGGGGGGTCTTACAATGAGCAGTTCTTC
.,TRBJ2-3,TRBV5-5,.,CASSLGTTSTDTQYF,TGTGCCAGCAGCTTAGGTACTACTAGCACAGATACGCAGTATTTT
.,TRBJ1-4,TRBV5-4,.,CASSSGFLEKLFF,TGTGCCAGCAGCTCGGGGTTTTTGGAAAAACTGTTTTTT
TRBD1,TRBJ1-5,TRBV27,once,CASSSTGGNQPQHF,TGTGCCAGCAGTTCAACAGGGGGGAATCAGCCCCAGCATTTT
.,TRBJ2-2,TRBV19,.,CASLGQAGELFF,TGTGCCAGCCTGGGACAAGCCGGGGAGCTGTTTTTT